This T cell receptor (beta chain) was found in a study of shared clonotypes between healthy human individuals (dated by TCRdb to about 2020). With respect to the entire study: The cohort comprised a couple of women and a few men aged 18 to 49 years. For each donor, three plates each were used for CD4 naive and CD4 memory, two plates were used for CD8 naive, and one plate was used for CD8 memory. To estimate repertoire size and how much clonotype sharing occurs between individuals, the study deeply sequenced the blood TCR repertoires of several healthy adults. Different laboratories and diverse techniques were used to prepare libraries and sequence TCR repertoires, to increase sequencing depth and limit assay-specific biases. Per donor, leukapheresis produced somewhere between about 0.9 and 9.5 billion PBMCs.

CD8 naive samples were CD45RO-negative cells positively selected for CCR7, giving a CD45RA+CCR7+ population that excluded TemRA cells. The donors were healthy, HIV-negative adults who had no recently reported acute infections or vaccinations. All donors were Caucasian adults living in Nashville, Tennessee, USA. After blood collection by leukapheresis, PBMCs were isolated using Ficoll-Histopaque density gradient centrifugation and then cryopreserved in the vapor phase of liquid nitrogen. Purity and quantity of every magnetically sorted T cell population were checked by analytical flow cytometry. Genomic DNA was isolated from each sorted fraction and quantified by UV absorbance on a Nanodrop 2000c. Reading from cysteine to phenylalanine, the CDR3 counts 15 amino acids. Kept here is only the CDR3 DNA, which spans 45 bases and is read in frame from base 1. The germline V gene (reference sequence) yields SGHNT for CDR1 and YYREEE for CDR2. V loses 0 bases at its end and J loses 8 bases; junction bases beyond the gene matches: 4.

Using the deep immunoSEQ assay, TCR CDR3 regions were amplified from genomic DNA by multiplex PCR. For each cell subset, the extracted genomic DNA was distributed evenly across all wells of several immunoSEQ 96-well plates, and each plate served as one replicate. For sorted subsets, 200 to 250 ng genomic DNA, equal to 25,000 to 35,000 T cell genomes, was loaded into each replicate PCR. Purified libraries were quantified with a Qubit 3.0 fluorometer, sized on a Bioanalyzer 2100, and re-quantified with the KAPA Library Quantification kit. Every immunoSEQ 96-well plate was sequenced on a separate single-read 150-cycle Illumina NextSeq 550 flow cell. Per the source publication's procedure: Because only junctional sequences without quality scores were contained in the immunoSEQ output, filtering matching that applied to full-length reads could not be performed. Sequences were annotated with PyIR, a Python wrapper for IgBLAST v1.9, and V/J genes and CDR3 were assigned using IMGT germline references. Reads were removed for weak V/J assignments (E-value above 1e-6), missing CDR3, stop codons, out-of-frame junctions, or ambiguous translated residues. V3J clonotypes were defined as sequences sharing an identical inferred V gene, J gene, and CDR3 amino acid sequence. Percentage overlap between repertoires was computed as shared unique clonotypes divided by the size of the smaller repertoire. Richness of each repertoire was evaluated using RTK rarefaction, the Chao1 estimator, and Recon v2.1 estimates of unobserved clonotypes. OLGA was used to compute generation probabilities for all TCRbeta clonotypes that the gDNA method yielded from several donors. As stored in TCRdb, this immuneACCESS dataset retains in-frame rearrangements with V and J assigned. A fraction of the clones does not appear; measured against another copy, unresolved V genes explain less than half of the discrepancy, and the remainder lacks a known reason. Clone size and the V and J calls come from that table; the DNA yielded D and trimming. Within this sample are around 1.9 million clones, with around 93% of them counted one time only. Clones ranked in the top ten supply around 1.7% of the sample.

As for this clone: Its antigen is not yet known. Base-call qualities are not available, and no considerably larger clone is one nucleotide away.

Here is what the overall study found, with its caveats: Compared with non-shared clonotypes, clonotypes shared by all four sorted-subset donors had higher generation probabilities. Even with the large sequencing depth, rarefaction of the sorted-subset datasets indicated that sequencing was incomplete. Because the study included only a small number of donors, the genetic and exposure-history diversity represented was limited. Sharing across several donors was observed for about 4.8% of naive CD4, less than 4% of naive CD8, 2% to 2.5% of memory CD4, and roughly 0.43% of memory CD8 clonotypes. Larger estimated clonotype richness was generally found for naive subsets than for memory subsets. Sampling was limited to blood, and TCR repertoires in tissue likely differ from TCR repertoires in blood. Based on pairwise subsampling, the degree of clonotype sharing among donors was expected to be affected by sequencing depth.

The sample taken for sequencing was naive CD8+ T cells from PBMCs. The intended sense of this specimen's cell subset or site label: CD45RA+CCR7+. This clonotype was obtained from a man aged 18-30 years in good health. Some clones in this sample may be carry-over from other donors' samples. This chain joins TRBV5-4 to TRBJ1-4, and 10 junction bases match TRBD1. The sequence in DNA is TGTGCCAGCAGCTTGGCCCCGACAGGGGGCGAAAAACTGTTTTTT. This codes for CASSLAPTGGEKLFF.